This T cell receptor beta chain was identified in a study of chemoradiotherapy in HPV16-positive cancers. Sequenced by immunoSEQ multiplex PCR; TCRdb stores in-frame clones only, minus some. Here the sample spans tens of thousands of clones, 88% being singletons. CDR3 size: 15 residues. The germline V gene encodes CDR1 ENHRY and CDR2 SYGVKD. V was pared by 11 bases and J by 0 bases, with 12 bases of the junction left unmatched. This TCR was recovered from a human donor with HPV-associated anogenital cancer. The chain couples TRBV10-3 to TRBJ1-1, with 7 bases matching TRBD1. Material: blood, obtained from a patient who underwent chemoradiotherapy. The CDR3 is CASRKQGTMNTEAFF. The CDR3 DNA reads TGTGCCTCGCGGAAACAGGGGACCATGAACACTGAAGCTTTCTTT.